This passage covers 15 T cell receptor beta chains from one sample sequenced in a study of early T cells in non-severe SARS-CoV-2 infection. MiXCR, applied by TCRdb to the 5' RACE reads, yields one record per CDR3 protein. The table lists some 71,000 distinct CDR3 sequences, roughly an eighth of them singletons, with about 14% in the top ten. The sequenced sample consisted of whole blood. The origin of the receptors is an adult who was a healthcare worker with PCR-confirmed SARS-CoV-2 infection or an uninfected control (not recorded which).

This clonotype came up a few times. This chain uses TRBV7-9 with TRBJ1-5; no clear D gene. V lost 7 bases, J lost 6 bases, and 13 bases lay in between. This CDR3 spans 13 amino acids. Germline loops: CDR1 SEHNR, CDR2 FQNEAQ (reference sequence). Written as DNA, the CDR3 is TGTGCCAGCACGACCGCCGGTTCTCAGCCCCAGCATTTT. Its translation is CASTTAGSQPQHF.

This clonotype has a handful of counts. The chain links TRBV5-1 to TRBJ2-3; TRBD2 is a possible D gene (6 bases). Germline V CDR1 and CDR2: SGHRS, YFSETQ. V was pared by 4 bases and J by 14 bases, with 17 bases between. The CDR3 spans 12 residues. This chain's CDR3 is CASSVRMGLPYF. Here the CDR3 DNA reads TGCGCCAGCAGCGTCCGCATGGGACTGCCGTATTTT.

This clonotype was counted many times. V is TRBV6-1 and J is TRBJ1-1; D is perhaps TRBD1 (5 bases). V dropped 4 bases and J dropped 4 bases, with 10 bases sitting between them. Germline loops: CDR1 MNHNS, CDR2 SASEGT. The CDR3 length is 13 residues. The DNA for the CDR3 is TGTGCCAGCAGTGGGGGGGTGGGCACTGAAGCTTTCTTT. It specifies CASSGGVGTEAFF.

This chain links TRBV12-3 or TRBV12-4 with TRBJ1-1; D gene unclear. With 0 bases removed from V and 1 base from J, the gap between germline ends came to 6 bases. CDR3 length: 14 amino acids. The CDR3 bases are TGTGCCAGCAGTTTAGCAGACGGGAACACTGAAGCTTTCTTT. Translating gives CASSLADGNTEAFF.

The rearrangement links TRBV6-2 or TRBV6-3 to TRBJ2-7; D may be TRBD1 (7 bases). CDR1 is MNHEY and CDR2 is SVGEGT in the germline V gene. The CDR3 is 15 residues long. The V end was cut by 3 bases, the J end by 1 base, with 13 bases between. CDR3 sequence (DNA): TGTGCCAGCAGTTATTCGCGGGACAGATCCTACGAGCAGTACTTC. Protein product: CASSYSRDRSYEQYF.

The chain links TRBV5-1 to TRBJ2-1, with a weak D call TRBD1 (6 bases). The CDR3 runs to 14 residues. V was clipped by 4 bases and J by 0 bases, with 8 bases between them. In germline, CDR1 is SGHRS, CDR2 YFSETQ. The CDR3 region is CASSEDSSYNEQFF. CDR3 bases: TGCGCCAGCAGCGAGGACAGCTCCTACAATGAGCAGTTCTTC.

This clonotype showed up many times. The chain links TRBV7-9 to TRBJ2-3; D gene uncertain. Germline-derived CDR1 and CDR2 are SEHNR and FQNEAQ (reference sequence). The CDR3 runs 12 residues. Trimming stripped 3 bases from V and 0 bases from J, with 1 base between. This CDR3 reads CASSFSTDTQYF. The CDR3 bases are TGTGCCAGCAGCTTTAGCACAGATACGCAGTATTTT.

This clonotype was counted between two and nine times. The chain combines TRBV20-1 with TRBJ1-1; D gene ambiguous. Germline V gene lookup returns CDR1 DFQATT and CDR2 SNEGSKA (reference sequence). The CDR3 contains 12 residues. Deletions cut 3 bases from V and 5 bases from J, with 10 bases between. The CDR3: CSASRGRTEAFF. The CDR3, as DNA: TGCAGTGCTAGTAGAGGGAGAACTGAAGCTTTCTTT.

This clonotype was found a few times. The chain links TRBV9 to TRBJ1-2; tentatively, D is TRBD1 (6 bases). V gave up 5 bases and J gave up 0 bases, with 20 bases separating them. Germline V gene sequence: CDR1 SGDLS, CDR2 YYNGEE. CDR3 length: 17 amino acids. CDR3 sequence (DNA): TGTGCCAGCAGTCCTCAGGGGCAGGGAAATTCTAACTATGGCTACACCTTC. This sequence encodes CASSPQGQGNSNYGYTF.

In its sample, this clonotype was seen a few times. The V and J genes are TRBV7-6 and TRBJ2-7, with D maybe TRBD1 (5 bases). The V gene lost 1 base and the J gene lost 1 base, with 11 bases spanning the gap. Germline V CDR1 and CDR2: SGHVS, FNYEAQ. This CDR3 region has 15 residues. The CDR3 coding sequence is TGTGCCAGCAGCTTAGTGGCAGGGAAATCCTACGAGCAGTACTTC. This codes for CASSLVAGKSYEQYF. Looking up the rest from reference TRBV7-6 and TRBJ2-7 gives the full variable domain: GAGVSQSPRYKVTKRGQDVALRCDPISGHVSLYWYRQALGQGPEFLTYFNYEAQQDKSGLPNDRFSAERPEGSISTLTIQRTEQRDSAMYRCASSLVAGKSYEQYFGPGTRLTVT.

This clonotype has ten or more counts. The rearrangement links TRBV12-3 or TRBV12-4 to TRBJ2-3, with TRBD2 matching over 11 bases. With 3 bases clipped from V and 6 bases from J, the junction kept 11 bases outside the gene matches. The CDR3 runs 17 residues. Here the CDR3 reads CASSFLKSLAGEDTQYF. In DNA form, the CDR3 reads TGTGCCAGCAGTTTCCTAAAGTCACTAGCGGGAGAGGATACGCAGTATTTT.

This clonotype was recorded many times. The chain combines TRBV7-2 with TRBJ1-2; the D is unclear. Germline V CDR1 and CDR2: SGHTA, FQGNSA. The CDR3 sequence is 16 residues long. Trimming removed 3 bases at V and 0 bases at J, with 14 bases between. The CDR3 DNA follows: TGTGCCAGCAGCTTGGCCTTAGGCCGAACTAACTATGGCTACACCTTC. It is translated as CASSLALGRTNYGYTF.

The chain is built from TRBV10-2 and TRBJ2-1, with 9 bases that match TRBD2. The CDR3 extends over 13 amino acids. V shed 11 bases and J 4 bases; nucleotides not matched to a gene: 6. Germline CDR1 and CDR2: WSHSY and SAAADI. The CDR3 region has the DNA TGCGCCGCTGTAGCGGGGGTATACAATGAGCAGTTCTTC. Amino acid sequence: CAAVAGVYNEQFF.

The table lists this clonotype with many counts. The rearrangement links TRBV20-1 to TRBJ1-2; 12 bases are shared with TRBD1. Germline values: CDR1 DFQATT, CDR2 SNEGSKA (reference sequence). Germline trimming cut 6 bases from V and 0 bases from J; bases unmatched to any gene: 8. CDR3 length equals 16 residues. Here the CDR3 DNA reads TGCAGTGCAACCGGGACAGGGGGCCAAGCTAACTATGGCTACACCTTC. Protein: CSATGTGGQANYGYTF.

This clonotype came up a few times. V and J are TRBV28 and TRBJ2-7, with D maybe TRBD2 (5 bases). Germline CDR1 reads MDHEN; CDR2 reads SYDVKM. The CDR3 runs 12 residues. The V end was cut by 5 bases, the J end by 9 bases, with 14 bases between. CDR3 sequence (DNA): TGTGCCAGCAGTCCTCCCCGGGGTCGGCAGTACTTC. Amino acid sequence: CASSPPRGRQYF.